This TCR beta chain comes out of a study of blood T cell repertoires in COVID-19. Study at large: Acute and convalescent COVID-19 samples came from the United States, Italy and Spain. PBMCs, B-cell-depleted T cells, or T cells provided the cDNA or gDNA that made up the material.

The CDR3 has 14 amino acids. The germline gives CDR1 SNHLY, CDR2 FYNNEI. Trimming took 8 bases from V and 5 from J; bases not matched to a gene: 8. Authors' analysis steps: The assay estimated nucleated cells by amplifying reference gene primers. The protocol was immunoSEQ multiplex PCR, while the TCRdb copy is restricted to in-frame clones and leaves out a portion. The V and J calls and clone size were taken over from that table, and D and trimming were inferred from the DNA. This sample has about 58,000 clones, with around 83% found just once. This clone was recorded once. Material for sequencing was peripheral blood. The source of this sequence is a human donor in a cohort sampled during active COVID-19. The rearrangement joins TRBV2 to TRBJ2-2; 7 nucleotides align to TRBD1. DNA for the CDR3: TGTGCCAGCCGGTCCCGGGACAGAACCGGGGAGCTGTTTTTT. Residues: CASRSRDRTGELFF.